This passage covers 2 T cell receptor beta chains from one sample sequenced in a study of primary melanoma T cells and metastatic recurrence. Using immunoSEQ multiplex PCR, the repertoire was profiled, and TCRdb retains in-frame clones only, with some absent. The sample records about 180 clones, approximately 77% being singletons. Sequenced: melanoma tumor tissue. The receptor source for this set is a human donor with melanoma.

This clone was found once. The CDR3 is CASSQLGTSGIEEQFF. CDR3 bases: TGTGCCAGCAGCCAACTAGGGACTAGCGGGATCGAAGAGCAGTTCTTC. The rearrangement joins TRBV7-6 to TRBJ2-1, with 13 bases fitting TRBD2. CDR3 length: 16 amino acids. Germline CDR1 reads SGHVS; CDR2 reads FNYEAQ. Trimming cost V 5 bases and J 10 bases; bases outside gene matches: 11.

The chain is built from TRBV18 and TRBJ2-7, with D possibly TRBD1 on 6 matching bases. The CDR3 covers 13 residues. Trimming pared 0 bases from V and 3 bases from J, leaving 6 bases between. Germline CDR1 is KGHSH and CDR2 is LQKENI. In nucleotides, the CDR3 is TGTGCCAGCTCACCACCGGACAGCTACGAGCAGTACTTC. It yields the protein CASSPPDSYEQYF.